Listed below are T cell receptor beta chains from one sample, sequenced in a study of cytomegalovirus exposure and HLA in healthy donors. Here immunoSEQ multiplex PCR was the method, and the copy in TCRdb shows in-frame clones only, minus some. The sample includes under 200,000 clones. Sequences were obtained from PBMCs. Source of these receptors: a young man in good health and CMV-seronegative. The CDR3 runs from the conserved cysteine through the conserved F or W. D genes are given only for firm matches.

.	TRBV6-6	TRBJ1-2	TGTGCCAGCAATGGGAGGCTAACAGCTAACTATGGCTACACCTTC	CASNGRLTANYGYTF
TRBD1	TRBV6-5	TRBJ2-7	TGTGCCAGCAGTTACGCGGGACAGGGGGCTTACGAGCAGTACTTC	CASSYAGQGAYEQYF
.	TRBV19	TRBJ1-6	TGTGCCAGTAGTATAGGGCAGGGGAGTAATTCACCCCTCCACTTT	CASSIGQGSNSPLHF
.	TRBV5-6	TRBJ2-7	TGTGCCAGCAGCTTGGATAGGGGCCCGTCGCAGTACTTC	CASSLDRGPSQYF
TRBD1	TRBV5-1	TRBJ2-7	TGCGCCAGCAGTAGGGACAGTCAGTCCTACGAGCAGTACTTC	CASSRDSQSYEQYF
.	TRBV6-6	TRBJ1-4	TGTGCCAGCAGTCCCCACGCAGGCTCAAATGAAAAACTGTTTTTT	CASSPHAGSNEKLFF
.	TRBV27	TRBJ1-1	TGTGCCAGCAGTTCCCGACAGTACGACACTGAAGCTTTCTTT	CASSSRQYDTEAFF
.	TRBV28	TRBJ2-5	TGTGCCAGCAGGGGAGGGGGGGAGACCCAGTACTTC	CASRGGGETQYF
TRBD1	TRBV6-5	TRBJ1-2	TGTGCCAGCAGTCCGAGACAGGGGGCTCTCTATGGCTACACCTTC	CASSPRQGALYGYTF
TRBD1	TRBV5-1	TRBJ1-1	TGCGCCAGCAGCTTGTACCCGGGACAGGGTGGCACTGAAGCTTTCTTT	CASSLYPGQGGTEAFF
.	TRBV28	TRBJ1-2	TGTGCCAGCATCCCGACAGCGTCCTATGGCTACACCTTC	CASIPTASYGYTF
TRBD1	TRBV2	TRBJ1-6	TGTGCCAGCAGTGGGGACAGCGGTCTTAATTCACCCCTCCACTTT	CASSGDSGLNSPLHF
TRBD2	TRBV11-2	TRBJ2-7	TGTGCCAGCAGCTTAGGGCCGGGGGGGCCCTACGAGCAGTACTTC	CASSLGPGGPYEQYF
.	TRBV2	TRBJ2-5	TGTGCCAGCATCGGACTCCGGGAGACCCAGTACTTC	CASIGLRETQYF
TRBD2	TRBV28	TRBJ2-1	TGTGCCAGCAGCCTGCCCCAACCCGGGACTAGCGGGAGGGCAATGACCTACAATGAGCAGTTCTTC	CASSLPQPGTSGRAMTYNEQFF